This TCR beta chain emerged from a study of radiotherapy plus CTLA-4 blockade in lung cancer. From germline, CDR1 is LGHNA and CDR2 YNFKEQ. V was pared by 1 base and J by 11 bases, with 15 bases between. CDR3 length: 14 amino acids. Enrolled patients, whose metastatic non-small-cell lung cancer was chemo-refractory, received focal radiation plus CTLA-4 blockade with ipilimumab. Repertoires were generated with immunoSEQ multiplex PCR, while TCRdb's copy carries only in-frame clones and drops some. The sample lists 75,000 to 95,000 clones, roughly 78% occurring once. The material sequenced was peripheral blood, taken from a patient treated with radiotherapy plus ipilimumab. The clonotype originates from a human donor with non-small cell lung cancer that progressed on radiotherapy plus ipilimumab. The chain carries TRBV4-2 and TRBJ1-5; D is perhaps TRBD1 (6 bases). The chain's CDR3 is CASSQGGALWSQHF. CDR3 sequence (DNA): TGTGCCAGCAGCCAAGGGGGGGCACTTTGGTCCCAGCATTTT.